The T cell receptor (beta chain) described here comes from a study of cytomegalovirus exposure and HLA in healthy donors. The PCR ran on 60 Vbeta and 13 Jbeta primers. TCRdb's table, derived via immunoSEQ multiplex PCR, lists solely in-frame clones and lacks some. Of around 180,000 clones detected, roughly 70% appear once; the ten largest clones hold approximately 1.5%. Germline V gene lookup returns CDR1 SGHVS and CDR2 FQNEAQ. CDR3 length equals 16 residues. The ends lost 1 base at V and 9 bases at J; junction bases unmatched: 8. The sequencing sample was made of PBMCs. This clonotype originated in a girl aged 5 to 17 in good health and CMV-seronegative. The rearrangement joins TRBV7-8 to TRBJ1-6; TRBD1 matches at 8 bases. The CDR3 spells CASSLVAGQAVSPLHF. The CDR3 nucleotides are TGTGCCAGCAGCTTAGTTGCGGGACAGGCCGTTTCACCCCTCCACTTT.